This record concerns one T cell receptor (beta chain) sequence. What it recognizes is unknown. CDR1 and CDR2 from the germline V gene are SGDLS and YYNGEE. This CDR3 is built from 17 residues. The ends lost 0 bases at V and 4 bases at J; junction bases unmatched: 4. These data belong to a study of identifying expanded T cells in peripheral blood. The study's findings and limits: Across healthy donors, higher total template counts meant significantly greater roughly two-week count variance. Technical replicates showed about 1.1 changed clones; two weeks roughly 15; four weeks 19.

Profiled with immunoSEQ multiplex PCR; TCRdb holds only in-frame clones, not every one. The sample carries over 85,000 clones, about 87% recorded once. During the collection period, no donor immune events like infections were recorded. The gene calls are TRBV9 and TRBJ2-1; 13 bases are shared with TRBD2. This TCR was recovered from a person aged 18-70 years in good health. Source material: blood. In nucleotides, the CDR3 is TGTGCCAGCAGCGTAGCACTAGCGGGAGGGCTTTACAATGAGCAGTTCTTC. It translates to CASSVALAGGLYNEQFF.